This TCR beta chain appears in the sequencing data of a study of cytotoxic CD8 clonotypes in ibrutinib-treated CLL. Libraries were prepared by immunoSEQ multiplex PCR; TCRdb keeps only in-frame clonotypes and omits some of them. The sample lists approximately 130,000 clones, 84% occurring once. On this clone itself: The target antigen is unknown.

Whole-study results and caveats: Clonality at baseline surpassed age-matched healthy donors and tracked circulating CD8+ T-cell counts. Public clonotypes were rare and shrank or held steady on treatment. Clonality climbed at ibrutinib response, then dropped toward baseline at progression.

TCR beta library input comprised around 2 micrograms of genomic DNA from cryopreserved PBMCs. The origin of this receptor is a human donor with chronic lymphocytic leukemia. Sequenced here: PBMCs, sampled after 24 months of ibrutinib treatment.

The CDR3 DNA reads as TGTGCCAGCAGCCCAACAGGGACCTTTGGAACAGATACGCAGTATTTT. Amino acids: CASSPTGTFGTDTQYF. The V call is TRBV14, the J call TRBJ2-3, with a weak D call TRBD1 (6 bases). V shed 4 bases and J shed 3 bases, with 17 bases lying between them. The CDR3 length is 16 residues. The germline V gene encodes CDR1 SGHDN and CDR2 FVKESK.